The present entry profiles one T cell receptor beta chain with its context. Sequencing used immunoSEQ multiplex PCR; TCRdb keeps in-frame clones, though not all of them. The sample includes some 71,000 clones, approximately 91% of them seen just once. This record comes from a study of T cell changes during pregnancy in multiple sclerosis. The CDR3 is 16 amino acids. Looked up from germline, CDR1 is SGDLS and CDR2 is YYNGEE. The trim removed 0 bases at V and 2 bases at J, leaving 4 bases unmatched. The chain joins TRBV9 to TRBJ2-1, with TRBD2 identical over 8 bases. The TCR originated in a female donor with multiple sclerosis, enrolled in a pregnancy study. This material consisted of peripheral blood, taken in the third trimester of pregnancy. CDR3 sequence reads: CASSVVSRGAYNEQFF. The CDR3 coding sequence is TGTGCCAGCAGCGTAGTTTCGCGGGGGGCCTACAATGAGCAGTTCTTC.